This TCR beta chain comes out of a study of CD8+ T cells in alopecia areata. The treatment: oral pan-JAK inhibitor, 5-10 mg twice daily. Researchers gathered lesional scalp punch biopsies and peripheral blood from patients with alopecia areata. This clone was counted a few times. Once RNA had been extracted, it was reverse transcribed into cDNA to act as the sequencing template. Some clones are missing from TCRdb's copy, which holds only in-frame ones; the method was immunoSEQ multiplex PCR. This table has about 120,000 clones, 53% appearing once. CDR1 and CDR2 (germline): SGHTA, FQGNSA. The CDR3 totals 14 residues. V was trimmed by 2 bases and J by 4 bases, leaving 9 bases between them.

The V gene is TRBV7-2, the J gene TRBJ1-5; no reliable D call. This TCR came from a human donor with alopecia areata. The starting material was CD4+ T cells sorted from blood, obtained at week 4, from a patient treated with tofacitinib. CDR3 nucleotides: TGTGCCAGCAGCTTAACGACTCAAAATCAGCCCCAGCATTTT. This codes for CASSLTTQNQPQHF. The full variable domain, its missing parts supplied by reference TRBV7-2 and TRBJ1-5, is GAGVSQSPSNKVTEKGKDVELRCDPISGHTALYWYRQSLGQGLEFLIYFQGNSAPDKSGLPSDRFSAERTGGSVSTLTIQRTQQEDSAVYLCASSLTTQNQPQHFGDGTRLSIL.